Detailed here is one TCR beta chain. This record belongs to a study of blood T cell repertoires in COVID-19. Whole-study context: The origin of the acute and convalescent COVID-19 samples was the United States, Italy and Spain. The analysed material was cDNA or gDNA that came from T cells, B-cell-depleted T cells, or PBMCs.

CDR3 length: 14 amino acids. Germline assignment: CDR1 ENHRY and CDR2 SYGVKD. The ends were cut back, 2 bases at V and 6 bases at J, with 13 bases in the middle. TCRdb keeps only in-frame clones here, not all; method: immunoSEQ multiplex PCR. Here the sample spans a few hundred thousand clones, around 89% being singletons. Sample: PBMCs or T cells enriched from blood (not recorded which). The clonotype was recovered from a man between 25 and 39 years old who had been exposed to COVID-19. The chain recombines TRBV10-3 with TRBJ1-1, with D maybe TRBD1 (5 bases). In DNA form, the CDR3 reads TGTGCCATCAGTGAGCGGGGAGGGGTCGCTGAAGCTTTCTTT. This sequence encodes CAISERGGVAEAFF.